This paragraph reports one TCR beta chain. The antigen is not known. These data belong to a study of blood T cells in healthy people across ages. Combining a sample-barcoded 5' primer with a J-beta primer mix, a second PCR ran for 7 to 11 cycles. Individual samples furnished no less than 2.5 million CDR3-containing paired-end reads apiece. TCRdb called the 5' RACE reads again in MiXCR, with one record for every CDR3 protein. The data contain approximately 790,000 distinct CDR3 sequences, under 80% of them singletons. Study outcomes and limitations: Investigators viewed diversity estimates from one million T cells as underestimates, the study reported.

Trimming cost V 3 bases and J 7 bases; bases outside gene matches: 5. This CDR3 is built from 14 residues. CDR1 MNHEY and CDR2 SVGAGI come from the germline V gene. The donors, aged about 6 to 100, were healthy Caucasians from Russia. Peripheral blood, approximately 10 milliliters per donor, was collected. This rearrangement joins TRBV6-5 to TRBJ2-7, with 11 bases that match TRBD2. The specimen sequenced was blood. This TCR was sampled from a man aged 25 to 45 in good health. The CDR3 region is CASSYSGGAWEQYF. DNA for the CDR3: TGTGCCAGCAGTTATAGCGGGGGGGCCTGGGAGCAGTACTTC.